This T cell receptor beta chain comes out of a study of low-dose radiotherapy and immunotherapy resistance in tumors. Across the study: Given every two weeks, intravenous cyclophosphamide 200 mg/m2 preceded radiation and immunotherapy by one day.

The V and J ends lost 5 bases and 2 bases respectively, with 10 bases between them. The length of the CDR3 is 13 residues. Germline CDR1 MNHEY, CDR2 SVGEGT. Covering alpha and beta chains, TRAV- and TRBV-specific primers were used for the first-strand cDNA. The PCR that amplified TCRs ran for roughly 20 cycles, relying on a constant-region primer and a V-primer adapter. TCRdb fed the reads into MiXCR, producing one record per CDR3 protein. The data show about 64,000 distinct CDR3 sequences, 26% seen once. This clonotype has a handful of counts. The time point was: before trial treatment. The starting material was PBMCs, obtained before treatment. The chain couples TRBV6-2 or TRBV6-3 to TRBJ2-7; D not certain. The sequence was collected from a male donor with rectosigmoid adenocarcinoma. CDR3 amino acids: CASSEVTAYEQYF. CDR3 nucleotides: TGTGCCAGCAGTGAAGTTACAGCCTACGAGCAGTACTTC.